This TCR beta chain was found in a study of T cell changes during pregnancy in multiple sclerosis. In this sample, this clone turned up a few times. Using immunoSEQ multiplex PCR, the repertoire was profiled, and TCRdb retains in-frame clones only, with some absent. Here the sample spans about 52,000 clones, more than 90% being singletons. The length of the CDR3 is 14 residues. CDR1 is KGHSH and CDR2 is LQKENI in the germline V gene. With 1 base removed from V and 5 bases from J, the gap between germline ends came to 11 bases. Source: CD4+ T cells from peripheral blood mononuclear cells, taken before pregnancy. The V and J genes are TRBV18 and TRBJ1-2; tentative D call: TRBD1 (5 bases). The TCR comes from a female donor with multiple sclerosis, enrolled in a pregnancy study. The CDR3 loop is CASSPLSQDYGYTF. In DNA, the CDR3 is TGTGCCAGCTCACCACTTTCACAGGATTATGGCTACACCTTC.